The entry below gives a single TCR beta chain sequence along with its context. Its antigen remains unidentified. No much larger clone is present one base from it, and per-base qualities are unavailable. The donors were healthy, HIV-negative adults who had no recently reported acute infections or vaccinations. Only Caucasian adults living in Nashville, Tennessee, USA were represented among the donors. CD4+ T cells were enriched through magnetic negative selection, after which naive cells were positively selected on CD45RA and the remaining negative fraction served as the memory subset. Blood was obtained by leukapheresis, after which PBMCs were separated by Ficoll-Histopaque density gradient centrifugation and cryopreserved in liquid nitrogen vapor phase. Analytical flow cytometry was used to check the purity and quantity of each magnetically sorted T cell population. Genomic DNA was isolated from every sorted fraction and measured by UV absorbance on a Nanodrop 2000c.

As encoded in the germline V gene (reference sequence), CDR1 is GTSNPN while CDR2 is SVGIG. V has 0 bases trimmed and J has 12 bases trimmed; junction bases matching no gene number 10. Including the terminal cysteine and phenylalanine, the CDR3 comprises 14 residues. Only CDR3 DNA remains: 42 bases, in frame from the first base. TCR CDR3 regions were amplified from genomic DNA by multiplex PCR using the deep immunoSEQ assay. For each cell subset, the extracted genomic DNA was distributed evenly across all wells of several immunoSEQ 96-well plates, and each plate served as one replicate. For sorted subsets, roughly 0.2 ug genomic DNA, equal to tens of thousands of T cell genomes, was loaded into each replicate PCR. Purified libraries were quantified with a Qubit 3.0 fluorometer, sized on a Bioanalyzer 2100, and re-quantified with the KAPA Library Quantification kit. Every immunoSEQ 96-well plate was sequenced on a separate single-read 150-cycle Illumina NextSeq 550 flow cell. On the authors' methods: The immunoSEQ output contained only junctional sequences without quality scores, so filtering could not match that applied to full-length reads. To assign V/J genes and CDR3, sequences were annotated using PyIR, a Python wrapper for IgBLAST v1.9, with IMGT germline references. Reads with weak V/J assignments (E-value above 1e-6), missing CDR3, stop codons, out-of-frame junctions, or ambiguous translated residues were removed. V3J clonotypes were defined as sequences sharing the same inferred V gene, J gene, and CDR3 amino acid sequence. Percentage overlap between repertoires was computed as shared unique clonotypes divided by the size of the smaller repertoire. RTK rarefaction, the Chao1 estimator, and Recon v2.1 estimates of unobserved clonotypes were used to assess repertoire richness. OLGA was used to compute generation probabilities for all TCRbeta clonotypes that the gDNA method yielded from a handful of donors. TCRdb obtained this table from immuneACCESS and retained in-frame rearrangements with V and J assigned. These tables miss some clones; where compared with another copy, unresolved V genes account for less than half of the shortfall, and the remainder is unexplained. V, J and clone size are taken as reported in that table, and D and trimming were inferred from the DNA itself. Here the sample has 2 million to 2.5 million clones; roughly 94% occur a single time. The ten largest make up roughly 0.13% of the sample.

The sample originates from a study of shared clonotypes between healthy human individuals (dated by TCRdb to 2019 to 2021). With regard to the full study: The cohort included a few men and a couple of women between 18 and 49 years of age. The study deeply sequenced blood TCR repertoires of several healthy adults to estimate repertoire size and the extent of clonotype sharing between individuals. To increase sequencing depth and limit assay-specific biases, TCR repertoire library preparation and sequencing were carried out by different laboratories using diverse techniques. For each donor, CD4 naive and CD4 memory were each given three plates, CD8 naive was given two plates, and CD8 memory was given one plate. Leukapheresis yielded between about 0.8 and 8.9 billion PBMCs per donor.

General study outcomes and caveats: Pairwise subsampling led to the expectation that sequencing depth would affect the degree of clonotype sharing among donors. Even with the large sequencing depth, rarefaction of the sorted-subset datasets indicated that sequencing was incomplete. Sampling was limited to blood, and TCR repertoires in tissue likely differ from TCR repertoires in blood. The genetic and exposure-history diversity represented was limited by the small number of donors. Across four donors, approximately 4.6% of naive CD4, 3.5% of naive CD8, roughly 2.3% of memory CD4, and 0.4% of memory CD8 clonotypes were shared. Naive subsets generally had larger estimated clonotype richness than memory subsets did. Clonotypes shared by all four sorted-subset donors showed higher generation probabilities than non-shared clonotypes.

Sequences were obtained from naive CD4+ T cells sorted from blood. The sample's cell subset or site label is to be understood as: CD45RA+ positively selected. The chain is assembled from TRBV30 and TRBJ2-4, and 8 bases in between align with TRBD1. The clonotype comes from a man between 18 and 35 years old in good health. The sequence in DNA is TGTGCCTGGAGTGTACTTCAAGGACAGGGACCTCAGTACTTC. Its amino acids are CAWSVLQGQGPQYF. The full variable domain, with segments outside the CDR3 supplied by the reference TRBV30 and TRBJ2-4 proteins, appears as SQTIHQWPATLVQPVGSPLSLECTVEGTSNPNLYWYRQAAGRGLQLLFYSVGIGQISSEVPQNLSASRPQDRQFILSSKKLLLSDSGFYLCAWSVLQGQGPQYFGAGTRLSVL.